One sample yielded the 7 T cell receptor beta chains listed below, sequenced in a study of blood T cell repertoires in COVID-19. The assay was immunoSEQ multiplex PCR, and TCRdb's table has in-frame clones only and misses some. The table lists tens of thousands of clones, 85% to 90% of them singletons. What was sequenced was peripheral blood. These receptors were collected from a man between 50 and 59 years old with active COVID-19.

This chain joins TRBV19 and TRBJ1-1, with TRBD1 matching over 7 bases. With 1 base clipped from V and 10 bases from J, the junction kept 9 bases outside the gene matches. This CDR3 is 14 amino acids long. The germline CDR1 and CDR2 sequences are LNHDA and SQIVND (reference sequence). CDR3 bases: TGTGCCAGTAGTATAGCAGGGGGAACACTGAGAGCTTTCTTT. This translates into CASSIAGGTLRAFF.

This chain uses TRBV2 with TRBJ1-1; D might be TRBD1 (6 bases). V dropped 4 bases and J dropped 1 base, with 10 bases sitting between them. Germline CDR1 SNHLY, CDR2 FYNNEI. The CDR3 totals 14 residues. DNA of the CDR3: TGTGCCAGCAGTGGGGTCAGGGGGAACACTGAAGCTTTCTTT. This codes for CASSGVRGNTEAFF.

The chain joins TRBV5-1 to TRBJ2-3; 12 bases match TRBD2. The CDR3 totals 16 residues. V was pared by 5 bases and J by 5 bases, with 9 bases of the junction left unmatched. Germline CDR1 and CDR2: SGHRS and YFSETQ. CDR3 loop: CASSQGLAGFQDTQYF. Written as DNA, the CDR3 is TGCGCCAGCAGTCAAGGACTAGCGGGGTTTCAAGATACGCAGTATTTT.

The rearrangement links TRBV5-8 to TRBJ2-5; 9 nucleotides align to TRBD1. With 3 bases clipped from V and 5 bases from J, the junction kept 8 bases outside the gene matches. This CDR3 spans 15 amino acids. The germline V gene has CDR1 SGHTS and CDR2 YDEGEE. CDR3 region: CASSSRTGERETQYF. The CDR3 coding sequence is TGTGCCAGCAGCTCACGGACAGGGGAAAGGGAGACCCAGTACTTC.

The J gene is TRBJ2-1, the V gene TRBV19; 7 bases line up with TRBD1. With 1 base clipped from V and 8 bases from J, the junction kept 8 bases outside the gene matches. Germline loops: CDR1 LNHDA, CDR2 SQIVND (reference sequence). The CDR3 length is 15 residues. CDR3 loop: CASSIVRQGSDEQFF. The CDR3 nucleotides are TGTGCCAGTAGTATAGTTAGACAGGGCAGCGATGAGCAGTTCTTC.

J is TRBJ2-1 and V is TRBV2, with TRBD1 as a possible D gene (5 bases). The V end lost 7 bases, the J end lost 4 bases, and 11 bases lay between the germline ends. In germline, CDR1 is SNHLY, CDR2 FYNNEI. CDR3 length equals 13 residues. The CDR3 reads CASIQQEYNEQFF. CDR3 nucleotides: TGTGCCAGCATCCAACAGGAGTACAATGAGCAGTTCTTC.

This clone occurred once. The V call is TRBV4-1, the J call TRBJ1-2, with a tentative D call TRBD1 (5 bases). Trimming left V 4 bases short and J 8 bases short, with 26 bases between. The CDR3 totals 17 residues. Germline lookup yields CDR1 MGHRA and CDR2 YSYEKL. The DNA for the CDR3 is TGCGCCAGCAGCCCTCAACAGGCGTCTTCCCGGCGGGAAGGCTACACCTTC. It translates to CASSPQQASSRREGYTF.